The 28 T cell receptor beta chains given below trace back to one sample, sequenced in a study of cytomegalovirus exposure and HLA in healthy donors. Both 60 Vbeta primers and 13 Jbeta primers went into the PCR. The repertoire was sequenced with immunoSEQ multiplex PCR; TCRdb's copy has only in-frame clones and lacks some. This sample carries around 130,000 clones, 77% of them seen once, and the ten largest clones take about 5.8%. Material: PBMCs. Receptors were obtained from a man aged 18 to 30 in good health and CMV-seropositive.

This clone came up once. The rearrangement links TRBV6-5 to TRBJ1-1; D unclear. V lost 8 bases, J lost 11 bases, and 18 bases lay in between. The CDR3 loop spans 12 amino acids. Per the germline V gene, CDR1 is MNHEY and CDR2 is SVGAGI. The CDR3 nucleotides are TGTGCCAGCGCTCGCGTCCCAGAGGAGGCTTTCTTT. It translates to CASARVPEEAFF.

The CDR3 bases are TGCGCCAGCAGCCGGGAGGGGGACGGCAGTGAAAAACTGTTTTTT. Translation: CASSREGDGSEKLFF. J is TRBJ1-4 and V is TRBV4-1, with D possibly TRBD1 on 6 matching bases. This CDR3 region has 15 residues. Germline V CDR1 and CDR2: MGHRA, YSYEKL. Trimming cost V 4 bases and J 7 bases, with 16 bases left between them.

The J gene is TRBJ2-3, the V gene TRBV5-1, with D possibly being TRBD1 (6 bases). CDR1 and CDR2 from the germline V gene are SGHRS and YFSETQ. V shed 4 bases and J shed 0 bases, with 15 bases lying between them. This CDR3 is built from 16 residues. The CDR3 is CASSLRTATSTDTQYF. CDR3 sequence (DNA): TGCGCCAGCAGCCTTAGGACAGCTACTAGCACAGATACGCAGTATTTT.

This CDR3 is CASKKKAAERSGYTF. The CDR3 region has the DNA TGTGCCAGCAAGAAAAAGGCGGCTGAGAGGTCCGGCTACACCTTC. V is TRBV4-2 and J is TRBJ1-2, with no clear D. Germline CDR1 LGHNA, CDR2 YNFKEQ. The V end was cut by 7 bases, the J end by 8 bases, with 23 bases between. This CDR3 spans 15 amino acids.

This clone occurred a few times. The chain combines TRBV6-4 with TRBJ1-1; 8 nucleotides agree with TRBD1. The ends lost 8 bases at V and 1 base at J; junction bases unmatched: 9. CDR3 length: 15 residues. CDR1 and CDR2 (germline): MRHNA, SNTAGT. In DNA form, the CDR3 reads TGTGCCAGCGCTTTCACCGGGACAGGGAACACTGAAGCTTTCTTT. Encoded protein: CASAFTGTGNTEAFF.

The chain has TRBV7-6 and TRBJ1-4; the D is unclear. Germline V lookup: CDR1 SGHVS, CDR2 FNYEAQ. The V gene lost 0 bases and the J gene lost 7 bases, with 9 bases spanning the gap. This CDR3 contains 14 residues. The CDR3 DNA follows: TGTGCCAGCAGCTTAGCTCCGCCAGGTGAAAAACTGTTTTTT. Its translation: CASSLAPPGEKLFF.

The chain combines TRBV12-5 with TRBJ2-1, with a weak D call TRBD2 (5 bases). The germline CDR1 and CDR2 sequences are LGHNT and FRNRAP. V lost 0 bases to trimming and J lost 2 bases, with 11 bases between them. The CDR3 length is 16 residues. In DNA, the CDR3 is TGTGCTAGTGGTTTGGTGATAGCGAGACCCTACAATGAGCAGTTCTTC. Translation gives CASGLVIARPYNEQFF.

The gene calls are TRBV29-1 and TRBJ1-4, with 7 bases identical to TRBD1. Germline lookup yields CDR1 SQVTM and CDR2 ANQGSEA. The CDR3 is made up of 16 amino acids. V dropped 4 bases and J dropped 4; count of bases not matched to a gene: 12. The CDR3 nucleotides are TGCAGCGTTGGATTAGATCCGGGACAGATTAATGAAAAACTGTTTTTT. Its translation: CSVGLDPGQINEKLFF.

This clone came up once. In DNA form, the CDR3 reads TGTGCCAGCAGCCCAGCGGCGGGAGGAACAGATACGCAGTATTTT. This codes for CASSPAAGGTDTQYF. The chain employs TRBV9 and TRBJ2-3; 8 bases map to TRBD2. Germline V gene lookup returns CDR1 SGDLS and CDR2 YYNGEE. This CDR3 spans 15 amino acids. With V trimmed by 4 bases and J by 3 bases, 7 bases remained unmatched.

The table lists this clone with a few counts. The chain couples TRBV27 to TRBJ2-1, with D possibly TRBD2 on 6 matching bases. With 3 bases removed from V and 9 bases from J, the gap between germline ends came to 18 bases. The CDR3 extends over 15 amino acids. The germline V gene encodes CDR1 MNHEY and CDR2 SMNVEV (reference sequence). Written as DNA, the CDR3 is TGTGCCAGCAGTTTGGTCTTAGGGCTAGCGCCTGAGCAGTTCTTC. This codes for CASSLVLGLAPEQFF.

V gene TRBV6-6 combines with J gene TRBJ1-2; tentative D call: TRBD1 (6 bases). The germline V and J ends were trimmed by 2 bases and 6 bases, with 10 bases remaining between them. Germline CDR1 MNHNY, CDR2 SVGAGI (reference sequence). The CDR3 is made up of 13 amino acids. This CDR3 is CASSYQQGNGYTF. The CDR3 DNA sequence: TGTGCCAGCAGTTACCAACAGGGTAATGGCTACACCTTC.

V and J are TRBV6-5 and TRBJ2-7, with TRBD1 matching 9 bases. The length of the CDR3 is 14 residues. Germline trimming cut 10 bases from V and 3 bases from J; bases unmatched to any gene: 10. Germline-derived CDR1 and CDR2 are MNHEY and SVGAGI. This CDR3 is CATFSGTGSYEQYF. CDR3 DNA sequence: TGTGCCACCTTCTCCGGGACAGGGAGCTACGAGCAGTACTTC.

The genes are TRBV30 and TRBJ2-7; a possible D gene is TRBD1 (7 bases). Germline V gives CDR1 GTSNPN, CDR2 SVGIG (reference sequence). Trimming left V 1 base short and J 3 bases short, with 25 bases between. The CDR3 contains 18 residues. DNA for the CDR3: TGTGCCTGGAGTGGACAGGGAGGAGTTAGGTGGCAAGTCTACGAGCAGTACTTC. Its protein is CAWSGQGGVRWQVYEQYF.

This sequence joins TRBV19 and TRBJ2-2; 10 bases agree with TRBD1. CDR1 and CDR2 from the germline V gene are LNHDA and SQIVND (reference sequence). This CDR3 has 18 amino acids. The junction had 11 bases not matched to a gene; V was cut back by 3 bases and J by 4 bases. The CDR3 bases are TGTGCCAGTAGTATTGCCAGCGACAGGGGGCTGGGCACCGGGGAGCTGTTTTTT. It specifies CASSIASDRGLGTGELFF.

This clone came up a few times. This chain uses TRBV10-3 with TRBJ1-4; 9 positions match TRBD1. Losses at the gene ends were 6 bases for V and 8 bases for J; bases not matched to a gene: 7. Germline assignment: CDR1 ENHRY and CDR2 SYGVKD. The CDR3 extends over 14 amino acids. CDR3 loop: CAIRAGTGREKLFF. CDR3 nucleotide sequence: TGTGCCATCAGGGCCGGGACAGGGCGCGAAAAACTGTTTTTT.

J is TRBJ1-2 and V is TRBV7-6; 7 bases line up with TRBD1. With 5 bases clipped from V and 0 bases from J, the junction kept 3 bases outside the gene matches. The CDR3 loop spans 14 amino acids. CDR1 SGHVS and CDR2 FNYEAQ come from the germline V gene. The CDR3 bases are TGTGCCAGCAGCCCGGGACAGTCTAACTATGGCTACACCTTC. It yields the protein CASSPGQSNYGYTF.

The chain's CDR3 is CAISISGVSNEQFF. Written as DNA, the CDR3 is TGTGCCATCAGTATTAGCGGGGTTAGTAATGAGCAGTTCTTC. The J gene is TRBJ2-1, the V gene TRBV10-3; TRBD2 agrees at 8 bases. The length of the CDR3 is 14 residues. The V and J ends lost 5 bases and 7 bases, in that order; junction bases with no gene match: 7. Germline CDR1 is ENHRY and CDR2 is SYGVKD.

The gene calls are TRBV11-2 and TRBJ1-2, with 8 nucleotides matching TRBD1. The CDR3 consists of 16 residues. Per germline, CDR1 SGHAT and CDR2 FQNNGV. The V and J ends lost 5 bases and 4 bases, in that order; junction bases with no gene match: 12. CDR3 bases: TGTGCCAGCAGCCCTGGGGCAGGGGGCATGGGCTATGGCTACACCTTC. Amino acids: CASSPGAGGMGYGYTF.

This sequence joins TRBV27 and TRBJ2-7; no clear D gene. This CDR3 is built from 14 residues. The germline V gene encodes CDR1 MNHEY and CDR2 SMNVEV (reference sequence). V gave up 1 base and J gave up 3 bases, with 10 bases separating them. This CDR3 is CASSLFHSDYEQYF. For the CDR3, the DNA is TGTGCCAGCAGTTTATTCCACTCCGACTACGAGCAGTACTTC.

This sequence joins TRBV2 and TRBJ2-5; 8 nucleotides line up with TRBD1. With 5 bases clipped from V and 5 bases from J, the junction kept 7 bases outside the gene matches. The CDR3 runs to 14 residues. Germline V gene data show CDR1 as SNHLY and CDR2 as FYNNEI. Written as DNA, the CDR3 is TGTGCCAGCAGTCCGACAGGGGCAATGGAGACCCAGTACTTC. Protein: CASSPTGAMETQYF.

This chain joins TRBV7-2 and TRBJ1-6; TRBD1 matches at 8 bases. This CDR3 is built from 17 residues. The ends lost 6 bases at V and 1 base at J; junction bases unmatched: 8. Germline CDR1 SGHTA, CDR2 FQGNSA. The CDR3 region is CASRLTGAGSYNSPLHF. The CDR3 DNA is TGTGCCAGCAGACTGACAGGGGCCGGGTCCTATAATTCACCCCTCCACTTT.

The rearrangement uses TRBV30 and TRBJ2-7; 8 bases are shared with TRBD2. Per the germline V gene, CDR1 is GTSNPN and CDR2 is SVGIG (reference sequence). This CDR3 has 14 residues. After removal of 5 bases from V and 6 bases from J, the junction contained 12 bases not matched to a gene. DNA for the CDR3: TGTGCCTGGGGCCTCAGCGGGAGTTCTTCCGAGCAGTACTTC. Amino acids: CAWGLSGSSSEQYF.

The CDR3 DNA sequence: TGTGCCATCAGGACAGGGAAGGAGGAGACCCAGTACTTC. Protein sequence: CAIRTGKEETQYF. The V gene is TRBV10-3, the J gene TRBJ2-5; 7 nucleotides align to TRBD1. Germline CDR1 is ENHRY and CDR2 is SYGVKD. V lost 6 bases to trimming and J lost 5 bases; unmatched junction nucleotides: 6. The CDR3 runs 13 residues.

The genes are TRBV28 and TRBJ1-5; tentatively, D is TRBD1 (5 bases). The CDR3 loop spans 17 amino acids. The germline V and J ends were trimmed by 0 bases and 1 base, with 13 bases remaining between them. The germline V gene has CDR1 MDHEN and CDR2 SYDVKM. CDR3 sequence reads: CASSLWRGSSSNQPQHF. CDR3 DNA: TGTGCCAGCAGTTTATGGCGGGGGAGCTCGAGCAATCAGCCCCAGCATTTT. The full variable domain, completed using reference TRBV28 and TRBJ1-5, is DVKVTQSSRYLVKRTGEKVFLECVQDMDHENMFWYRQDPGLGLRLIYFSYDVKMKEKGDIPEGYSVSREKKERFSLILESASTNQTSMYLCASSLWRGSSSNQPQHFGDGTRLSIL.

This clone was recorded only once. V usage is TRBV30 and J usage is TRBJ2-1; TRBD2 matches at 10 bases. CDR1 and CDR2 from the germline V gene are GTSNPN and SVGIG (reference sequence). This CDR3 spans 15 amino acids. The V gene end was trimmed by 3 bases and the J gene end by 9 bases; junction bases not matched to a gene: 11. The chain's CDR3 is CAWRGRASGSSEQFF. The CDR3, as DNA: TGTGCCTGGAGAGGGAGGGCTAGCGGGAGTAGTGAGCAGTTCTTC. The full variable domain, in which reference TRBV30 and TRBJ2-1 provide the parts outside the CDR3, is SQTIHQWPATLVQPVGSPLSLECTVEGTSNPNLYWYRQAAGRGLQLLFYSVGIGQISSEVPQNLSASRPQDRQFILSSKKLLLSDSGFYLCAWRGRASGSSEQFFGPGTRLTVL.

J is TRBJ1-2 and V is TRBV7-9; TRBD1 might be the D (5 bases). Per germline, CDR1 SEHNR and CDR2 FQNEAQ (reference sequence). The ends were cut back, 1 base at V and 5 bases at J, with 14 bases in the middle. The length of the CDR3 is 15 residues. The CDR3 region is CASSLGAGLGYGYTF. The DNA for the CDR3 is TGTGCCAGCAGCTTAGGGGCAGGGCTGGGGTATGGCTACACCTTC.

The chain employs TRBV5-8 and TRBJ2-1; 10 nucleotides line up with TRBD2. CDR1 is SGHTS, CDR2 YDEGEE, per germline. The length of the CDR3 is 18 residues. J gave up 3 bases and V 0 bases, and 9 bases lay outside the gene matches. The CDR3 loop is CASSLAGLAEVGYNEQFF. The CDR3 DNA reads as TGTGCCAGCAGCTTGGCCGGACTAGCGGAAGTTGGCTACAATGAGCAGTTCTTC.

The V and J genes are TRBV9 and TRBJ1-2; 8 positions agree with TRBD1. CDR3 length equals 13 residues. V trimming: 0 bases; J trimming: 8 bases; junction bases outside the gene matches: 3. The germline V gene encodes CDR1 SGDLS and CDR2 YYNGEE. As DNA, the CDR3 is TGTGCCAGCAGCGTAGGGGACAGGCCGGGCTACACCTTC. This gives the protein CASSVGDRPGYTF.